The clone carrying this TCR beta chain has only a few counts. What it binds is not known. Vbeta (60) and Jbeta (13) primers were used in the PCR. The data were produced by immunoSEQ multiplex PCR, yet TCRdb's version contains in-frame clones alone and is incomplete. The sample holds about 120,000 clones, 6.5% to 9.5% seen once. The data are from a study of cytomegalovirus exposure and HLA in healthy donors. Study-level points and caveats: A later analysis reported that several of the most significant clusters appeared to be linked to common viral pathogens, among them Epstein-Barr virus. Later work found that TCR association rates differed between HLA loci; DRB1 had the most and HLA-C the fewest.

This receptor was obtained from a woman between 40 and 50 years old in good health and CMV-seropositive. Sample: PBMCs.

CDR3 in amino acids: CASSSQGAHSPLHF. Here the CDR3 DNA reads TGTGCCAGCAGCTCCCAGGGGGCTCATTCACCCCTCCACTTT. The chain recombines TRBV7-2 with TRBJ1-6; 8 bases are shared with TRBD1. V lost 4 bases and J lost 8; bases outside the gene matches: 4. This CDR3 is 14 amino acids long. Looked up from germline, CDR1 is SGHTA and CDR2 is FQGNSA.